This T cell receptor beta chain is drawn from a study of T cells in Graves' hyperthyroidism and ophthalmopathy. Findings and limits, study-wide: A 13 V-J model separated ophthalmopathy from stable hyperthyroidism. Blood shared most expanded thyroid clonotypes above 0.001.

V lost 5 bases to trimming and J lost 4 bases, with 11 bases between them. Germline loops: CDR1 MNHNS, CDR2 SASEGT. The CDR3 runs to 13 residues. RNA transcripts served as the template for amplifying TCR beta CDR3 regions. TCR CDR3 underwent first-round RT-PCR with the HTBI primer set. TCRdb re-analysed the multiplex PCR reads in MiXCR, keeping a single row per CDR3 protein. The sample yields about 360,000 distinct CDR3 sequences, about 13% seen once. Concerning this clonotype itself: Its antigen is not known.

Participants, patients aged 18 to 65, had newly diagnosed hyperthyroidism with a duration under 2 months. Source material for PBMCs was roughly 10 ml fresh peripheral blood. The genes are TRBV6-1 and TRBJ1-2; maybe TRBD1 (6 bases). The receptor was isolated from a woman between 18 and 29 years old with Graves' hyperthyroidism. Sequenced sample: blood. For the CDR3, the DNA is TGTGCCAGCAGTAGGGGAGGGGGCTATGGCTACACCTTC. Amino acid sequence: CASSRGGGYGYTF.